This paragraph covers one TCR beta chain sequence. Its specificity is unknown. The data originate from a study of synovial regulatory T cells in juvenile arthritis. In germline, CDR1 is MNHEY, CDR2 SMNVEV (reference sequence). The CDR3 runs 15 residues. No DNA was logged. Points from the study as a whole: Largely private between patients, iaTreg TCR repertoires showed partial overlap with synovial Teff and blood CPL repertoires.

Only in-frame clones appear in the TCRdb table, and some are missing; sequencing was by immunoSEQ multiplex PCR. In all, the sample yields 9,000 to 10,000 clones. Sequenced sample: Treg cells from blood. The subset was: remaining (HLA-DR-negative) circulating blood Treg cells. The source is a donor younger than 30 with juvenile idiopathic arthritis. The V and J genes are TRBV27 and TRBJ2-2; TCRdb proposes TRBD1, but this gene call is untestable without DNA. The CDR3 reads CASSPDRVQTGELFF.